This T cell receptor beta chain was retrieved from a study of shared clonotypes between healthy human individuals. Donors were healthy HIV-negative adults without recent acute infections or vaccinations. Genomic DNA, for the unsorted samples, came from tens of millions of PBMCs. Each subset's genomic DNA was split evenly across several immunoSEQ plates. Profiled with immunoSEQ multiplex PCR; TCRdb holds only in-frame clones, not every one. The sample consists of more than 400,000 clones, 60% to 80% of them appearing once. The sample consisted of PBMCs. This clonotype was obtained from a woman aged 40 to 50 in good health. Some clones in this sample may be carry-over from other donors' samples.

CDR3 DNA: TGTGCCAGCAGCGCGATGGGACAGATGAACACTGAAGCTTTCTTT. It translates to CASSAMGQMNTEAFF. The chain uses TRBV5-4 and TRBJ1-1; TRBD1 agrees at 7 bases. This CDR3 comprises 15 residues. After removal of 4 bases from V and 0 bases from J, the junction contained 6 bases not matched to a gene. CDR1 is SGHNT and CDR2 is YYREEE in the germline V gene (reference sequence). The full variable domain, rest sourced from reference TRBV5-4 and TRBJ1-1, is ETGVTQSPTHLIKTRGQQVTLRCSSQSGHNTVSWYQQALGQGPQFIFQYYREEENGRGNFPPRFSGLQFPNYSSELNVNALELDDSALYLCASSAMGQMNTEAFFGQGTRLTVV.